This is a list of T cell receptor beta chains from one sample in a study of beta chain features in type 1 diabetes. Profiling relied on immunoSEQ multiplex PCR, and the TCRdb table lists in-frame clones only, not all of them. The sample contains approximately 170,000 clones, approximately 7.8% of which appear only once. Material for sequencing was central memory CD4+ T cells from blood. These receptors all stem from a woman in her 40s with type 1 diabetes. CDR3s include the opening cysteine and the closing phenylalanine or tryptophan. The D gene is left open where the match is weak. The listing skips clone size in some rows; elsewhere it reads once, few, many or a size class.

TGTGCCAGCAGCCAAGATCAATTAGCTCCCACCGGGGAGCTGTTTTTT,CASSQDQLAPTGELFF,TRBJ2-2,few,TRBV4-2,.
TGTGCCATCAGTGAGTCAACTAGCGGTAGCAATGAGCAGTTCTTC,CAISESTSGSNEQFF,TRBJ2-1,.,TRBV10-3,TRBD2
TGTGCCACCAGCAGAGAAAGCAGGGACAATCAGCCCCAGCATTTT,CATSRESRDNQPQHF,TRBJ1-5,few,TRBV15,.
TGTGCCAGCAGCCCAGACGGGGGTGGCTACACCTTC,CASSPDGGGYTF,TRBJ1-2,.,TRBV7-6,.
TGTGCCAGCAGTTTGGGACAGGGCATTTCCTATGGCTACACCTTC,CASSLGQGISYGYTF,TRBJ1-2,few,TRBV6-5,TRBD1
TGTGCCAGCAGTTTAACCGGGAGGATGCCCGGGGAGCTGTTTTTT,CASSLTGRMPGELFF,TRBJ2-2,.,TRBV27,TRBD2
TGTGCCAGCAGGGTGGGAGGGGAAGAGACCCAGTACTTC,CASRVGGEETQYF,TRBJ2-5,.,TRBV28,TRBD2
TGTGCCAGCAGCTTAGCCGGGAGGGCCCAGTACTTC,CASSLAGRAQYF,TRBJ2-7,few,TRBV7-6,TRBD2
TGTGCCAGCCAAGGAATGGGTCTAGGCACTGAAGCTTTCTTT,CASQGMGLGTEAFF,TRBJ1-1,few,TRBV2,.
TGTGCCAGCAGTCCTGGGACAGGGGGCGAGACCCAGTACTTC,CASSPGTGGETQYF,TRBJ2-5,few,TRBV28,TRBD1
TGTGCCAGCAGTTTCGGACAGGGGGCTGGAGATACGCAGTATTTT,CASSFGQGAGDTQYF,TRBJ2-3,few,TRBV9,TRBD1
TGTGCCAGCAGCATCCAGGGGGAGTTGCGCTACACCTTC,CASSIQGELRYTF,TRBJ1-2,few,TRBV5-6,TRBD1
TGTGCCAGCAGCGCAGGACAGCTCCAAGAGACCCAGTACTTC,CASSAGQLQETQYF,TRBJ2-5,few,TRBV2,.
TGTGCCAGCAGTTTCATAACGGGGGGACAAGAGACCCAGTACTTC,CASSFITGGQETQYF,TRBJ2-5,few,TRBV28,TRBD2
TGTGCCAGCAGTGGGGGAGGGACCGCCAATGAGCAGTTCTTC,CASSGGGTANEQFF,TRBJ2-1,few,TRBV7-2,TRBD2
TGTGCCAGCAATCAACAGGGGGCCCGAGGGTACAATGAGCAGTTCTTC,CASNQQGARGYNEQFF,TRBJ2-1,many,TRBV28,TRBD1
TGTGCCAGCAGTTTATTCGTGGGGGGGCGTCCCTATGGCTACACCTTC,CASSLFVGGRPYGYTF,TRBJ1-2,.,TRBV27,.